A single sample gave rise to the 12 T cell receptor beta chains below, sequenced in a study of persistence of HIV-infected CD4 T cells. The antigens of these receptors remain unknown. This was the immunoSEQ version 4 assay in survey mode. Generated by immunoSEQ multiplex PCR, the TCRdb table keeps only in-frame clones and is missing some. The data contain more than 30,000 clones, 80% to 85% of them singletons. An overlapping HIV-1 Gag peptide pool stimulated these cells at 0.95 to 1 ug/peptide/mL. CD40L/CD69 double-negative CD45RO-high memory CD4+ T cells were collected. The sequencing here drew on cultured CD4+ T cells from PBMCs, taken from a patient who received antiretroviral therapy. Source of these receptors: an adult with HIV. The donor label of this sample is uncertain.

CDR3 in amino acids: CASSLDDPGRVGTEAFF. In DNA, the CDR3 is TGTGCCAGCAGCTTAGACGACCCGGGTAGGGTGGGCACTGAAGCTTTCTTT. The chain is built from TRBV13 and TRBJ1-1; D uncertain. The CDR3 extends over 17 amino acids. The germline V and J ends were trimmed by 1 base and 4 bases, with 19 bases remaining between them. Germline lookup yields CDR1 PRHDT and CDR2 FYEKMQ (reference sequence). Drawing the rest from reference TRBV13 and TRBJ1-1, the complete variable domain is AAGVIQSPRHLIKEKRETATLKCYPIPRHDTVYWYQQGPGQDPQFLISFYEKMQSDKGSIPDRFSAQQFSDYHSELNMSSLELGDSALYFCASSLDDPGRVGTEAFFGQGTRLTVV.

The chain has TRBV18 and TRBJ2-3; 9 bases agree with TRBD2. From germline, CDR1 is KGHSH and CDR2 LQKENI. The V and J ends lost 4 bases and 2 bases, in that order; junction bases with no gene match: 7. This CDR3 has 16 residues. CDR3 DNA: TGTGCCAGCTCACTTATGAGCGGGGGGCCCACAGATACGCAGTATTTT. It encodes CASSLMSGGPTDTQYF.

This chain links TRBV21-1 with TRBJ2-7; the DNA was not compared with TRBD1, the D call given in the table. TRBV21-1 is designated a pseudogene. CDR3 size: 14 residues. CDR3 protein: CASSDPGQGGEQYV. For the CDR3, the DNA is TGTGCCAGCAGCGATCCGGGACAGGGTGGCGAGCAGTACGTC.

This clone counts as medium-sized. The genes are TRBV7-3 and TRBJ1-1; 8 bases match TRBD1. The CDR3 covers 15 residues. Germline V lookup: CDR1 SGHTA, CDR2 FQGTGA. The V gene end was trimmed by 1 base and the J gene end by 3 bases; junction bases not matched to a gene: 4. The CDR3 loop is CASSLNPGGYTEAFF. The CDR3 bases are TGTGCCAGCAGCTTAAATCCAGGGGGCTACACTGAAGCTTTCTTT.

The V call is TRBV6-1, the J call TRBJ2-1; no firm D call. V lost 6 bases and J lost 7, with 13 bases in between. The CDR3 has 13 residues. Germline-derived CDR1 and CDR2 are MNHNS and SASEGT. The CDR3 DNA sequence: TGTGCCAGCAGGGCCGAAGGGATGAATGAGCAGTTCTTC. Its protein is CASRAEGMNEQFF.

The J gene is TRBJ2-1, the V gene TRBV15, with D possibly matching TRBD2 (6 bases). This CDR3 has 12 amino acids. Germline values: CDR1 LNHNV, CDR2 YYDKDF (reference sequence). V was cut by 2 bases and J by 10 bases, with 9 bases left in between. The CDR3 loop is CATSRSLAEQFF. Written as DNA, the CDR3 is TGTGCCACCAGCAGATCACTAGCAGAGCAGTTCTTC.

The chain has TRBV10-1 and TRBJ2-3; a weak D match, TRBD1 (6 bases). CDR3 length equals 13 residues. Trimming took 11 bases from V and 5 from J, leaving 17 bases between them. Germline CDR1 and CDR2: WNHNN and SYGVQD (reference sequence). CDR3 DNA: TGCGCCCGCCAATTTTGGGGGCGAGATACGCAGTATTTT. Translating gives CARQFWGRDTQYF.

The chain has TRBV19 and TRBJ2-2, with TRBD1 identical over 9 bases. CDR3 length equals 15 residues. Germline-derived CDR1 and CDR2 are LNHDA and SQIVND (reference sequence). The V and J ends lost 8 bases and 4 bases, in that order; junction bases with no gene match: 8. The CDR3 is CASHRGQGRTGELFF. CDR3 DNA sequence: TGTGCCAGTCATCGGGGACAGGGTCGCACCGGGGAGCTGTTTTTT.

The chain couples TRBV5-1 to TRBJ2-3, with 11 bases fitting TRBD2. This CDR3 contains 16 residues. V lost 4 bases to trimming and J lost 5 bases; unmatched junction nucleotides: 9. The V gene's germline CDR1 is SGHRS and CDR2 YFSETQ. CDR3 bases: TGCGCCAGCAGCCCAAATAGCGGGGGGGCTAAAGATACGCAGTATTTT. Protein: CASSPNSGGAKDTQYF.

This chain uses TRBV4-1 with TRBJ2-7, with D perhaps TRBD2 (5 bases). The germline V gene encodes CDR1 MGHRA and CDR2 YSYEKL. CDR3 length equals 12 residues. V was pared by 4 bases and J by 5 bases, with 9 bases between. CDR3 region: CASSPRGDEQYF. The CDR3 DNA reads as TGCGCCAGCAGCCCCCGGGGAGACGAGCAGTACTTC.

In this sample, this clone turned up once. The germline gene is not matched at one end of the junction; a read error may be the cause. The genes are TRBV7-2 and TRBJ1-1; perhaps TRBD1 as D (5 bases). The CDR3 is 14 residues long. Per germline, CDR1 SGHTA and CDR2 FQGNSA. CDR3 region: CVSSPAGVGTEAFF. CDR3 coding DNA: TGTGTCAGCAGCCCCGCGGGGGTGGGCACTGAAGCTTTCTTT.

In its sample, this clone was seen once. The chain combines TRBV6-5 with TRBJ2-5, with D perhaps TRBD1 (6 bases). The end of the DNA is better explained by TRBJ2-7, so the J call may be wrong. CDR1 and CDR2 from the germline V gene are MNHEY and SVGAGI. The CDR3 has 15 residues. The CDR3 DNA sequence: TGTGCCAGCAGTTTACGTAAGGACAGTCCCTACGAGCAGTACTTC. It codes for CASSLRKDSPYEQYF.